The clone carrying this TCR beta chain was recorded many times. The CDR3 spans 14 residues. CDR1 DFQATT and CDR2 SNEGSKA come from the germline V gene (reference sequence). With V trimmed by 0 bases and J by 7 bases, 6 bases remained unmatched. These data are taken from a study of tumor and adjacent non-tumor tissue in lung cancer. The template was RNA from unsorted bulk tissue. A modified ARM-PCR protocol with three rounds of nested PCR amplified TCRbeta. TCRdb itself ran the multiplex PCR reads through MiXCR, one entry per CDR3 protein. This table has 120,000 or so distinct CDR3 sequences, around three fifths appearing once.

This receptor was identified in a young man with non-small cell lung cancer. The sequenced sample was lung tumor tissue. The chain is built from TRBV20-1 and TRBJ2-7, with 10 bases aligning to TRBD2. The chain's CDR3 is CSARDLAGAGEQYF. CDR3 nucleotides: TGCAGTGCTAGAGATCTAGCGGGAGCGGGAGAGCAGTACTTC.